This passage covers 2 T cell receptor beta chains from one sample sequenced in a study of cytomegalovirus exposure and HLA in healthy donors. PCR involved 60 Vbeta and 13 Jbeta primers. Repertoires were generated with immunoSEQ multiplex PCR, while TCRdb's copy carries only in-frame clones and drops some. Of around 150,000 clones detected, around four fifths appear once; the ten largest clones hold less than 10%. Sequencing used PBMCs. These TCRs come from a man aged 18 to 29 in good health and CMV-seropositive.

V and J are TRBV9 and TRBJ2-2, with TRBD1 identical over 7 bases. There are 16 residues in the CDR3. CDR1 and CDR2 from the germline V gene are SGDLS and YYNGEE. V lost 3 bases, J lost 3 bases, and 8 bases stayed unmatched. Written as DNA, the CDR3 is TGTGCCAGCAGCGGGAAGGACAGGACGGACACCGGGGAGCTGTTTTTT. Amino acid sequence: CASSGKDRTDTGELFF.

The chain recombines TRBV18 with TRBJ2-2, with TRBD2 matching 7 bases. The V segment lost 5 bases and the J segment 4 bases; nucleotides outside the gene matches: 7. This CDR3 region has 15 residues. Germline V CDR1 and CDR2: KGHSH, LQKENI. The chain's CDR3 is CASSTGAGVTGELFF. Here the CDR3 DNA reads TGTGCCAGCTCAACCGGCGCGGGAGTCACCGGGGAGCTGTTTTTT. Based on the CDR3 plus reference TRBV18 and TRBJ2-2, the full variable domain is NAGVMQNPRHLVRRRGQEARLRCSPMKGHSHVYWYRQLPEEGLKFMVYLQKENIIDESGMPKERFSAEFPKEGPSILRIQQVVRGDSAAYFCASSTGAGVTGELFFGEGSRLTVL.